Shown below are 6 T cell receptor beta chains from a single sample sequenced in a study of CD8+CD57+ T cells in acquired aplastic anemia. CDR3 and TCR beta VDJ profiling relied on a genomic DNA template. TCRdb re-called the reads with MiXCR, one entry per CDR3 protein. The sample comprises about 110,000 distinct CDR3 sequences, about half of which are singletons, and under 35% rests with the top ten. Material for sequencing was sorted CD4+, CD8+, or CD8+CD57+ T cells (not recorded which) from PBMCs. These receptors were taken from a human donor in good health, serving as a control.

The V gene is TRBV29-1, the J gene TRBJ1-2, with D possibly being TRBD1 (5 bases). Germline V lookup: CDR1 SQVTM, CDR2 ANQGSEA. CDR3 size: 12 residues. V lost 1 base and J lost 6, with 9 bases in between. CDR3 amino acids: CSVEGGDDGYTF. The CDR3 region has the DNA TGCAGCGTTGAAGGAGGGGATGATGGCTACACCTTC.

This clonotype was seen only a few times. The chain has TRBV15 and TRBJ2-3; 7 bases map to TRBD2. The V and J ends lost 0 bases and 0 bases, in that order; junction bases with no gene match: 0. The length of the CDR3 is 15 residues. In germline, CDR1 is LNHNV, CDR2 YYDKDF (reference sequence). CDR3 protein: CATSRERGSTDTQYF. CDR3 sequence (DNA): TGTGCCACCAGCAGAGAGCGGGGGAGCACAGATACGCAGTATTTT.

There are many counts of this clonotype. The chain couples TRBV25-1 to TRBJ2-4; a weak D match, TRBD2 (6 bases). The CDR3 is made up of 16 amino acids. Trimming took 3 bases from V and 7 from J, leaving 19 bases between them. CDR1 MGHDK and CDR2 SYGVNS come from the germline V gene. The CDR3 region is CASSESHHPRGNIQYF. The CDR3 DNA reads TGTGCCAGCAGTGAGTCCCATCATCCCCGGGGGAACATTCAGTACTTC.

The chain has TRBV19 and TRBJ2-1, with a tentative D call TRBD2 (6 bases). This CDR3 comprises 14 residues. Germline V CDR1 and CDR2: LNHDA, SQIVND (reference sequence). Trimming took 3 bases from V and 8 from J, leaving 14 bases between them. The CDR3 loop is CASSIREWGYEQFF. The CDR3 DNA reads as TGTGCCAGTAGTATTCGGGAGTGGGGGTATGAGCAGTTCTTC.

On this clonotype: The junction differs from germline at one of its ends, possibly a read error. This chain connects TRBV10-1 to TRBJ2-7, with D hard to call. The CDR3 totals 14 residues. Germline CDR1 reads WNHNN; CDR2 reads SYGVQD (reference sequence). CDR3 protein: CASSKSGRSYEQYF. CDR3 in DNA: TGCGCCAGCAGTAAGTCGGGCCGCTCCTACGAGCAGTACTTC.

The V and J genes are TRBV19 and TRBJ2-7; D is perhaps TRBD1 (6 bases). Looked up from germline, CDR1 is LNHDA and CDR2 is SQIVND (reference sequence). V lost 6 bases to trimming and J lost 1 base, with 13 bases between them. The CDR3 is made up of 14 amino acids. DNA for the CDR3: TGTGCCAGTAGGAGGGACATTTCTTCCTACGAGCAGTACTTC. Translation: CASRRDISSYEQYF.